The 27 T cell receptor beta chains listed next were all sequenced from one sample in a study of vaccination and CD4 T cells after COVID-19. Their specific antigens are unknown. Documented treatment: approximately nine-day PBMC culture with coronavirus spike peptide pools or control peptides (ViraFEST assay). Oncomine TCR Beta short-read sequencing was applied to DNA from cultured CD4+ T cells. Each CDR3 protein is one row after TCRdb ran MiXCR on the PCR reads. The data contain 20,000 to 25,000 distinct CDR3 sequences, about 51% of them seen just once; the ten biggest clones take up nearly 6%. Sequenced input: CD4+ T cells from blood, cultured in vitro. The source of these receptors is a human donor who had recovered from COVID-19.

The chain carries TRBV2 and TRBJ2-7; D remains ambiguous. Looked up from germline, CDR1 is SNHLY and CDR2 is FYNNEI. This CDR3 region has 13 residues. The V gene lost 1 base and the J gene lost 5 bases, with 9 bases spanning the gap. The CDR3 bases are TGTGCCAGCAGTGAAGGAGTCGGTGACGAGCAGTACTTC. Its translation is CASSEGVGDEQYF.

The V and J genes are TRBV20-1 and TRBJ2-7; 8 positions match TRBD1. The junction had 5 bases not matched to a gene; V was cut back by 4 bases and J by 3 bases. The CDR3 is made up of 13 amino acids. Germline assignment: CDR1 DFQATT and CDR2 SNEGSKA (reference sequence). As DNA, the CDR3 is TGCAGTGCTAATGGACAGGGAAACTACGAGCAGTACTTC. It codes for CSANGQGNYEQYF.

The chain has TRBV20-1 and TRBJ2-1; TRBD2 matches 11 bases. V trimming: 0 bases; J trimming: 7 bases; junction bases outside the gene matches: 8. The CDR3 sequence is 16 residues long. Germline V CDR1 and CDR2: DFQATT, SNEGSKA (reference sequence). CDR3 region: CSARDVGLAELNEQFF. CDR3 DNA: TGCAGTGCTAGAGATGTGGGACTAGCGGAGTTGAATGAGCAGTTCTTC.

This clonotype was seen more than once but under ten times. V gene TRBV12-3 or TRBV12-4 combines with J gene TRBJ2-7; D is possibly TRBD2 (5 bases). V lost 4 bases and J lost 2, with 9 bases in between. This CDR3 is 13 amino acids long. The CDR3 loop is CASSSWRPYEQYF. DNA for the CDR3: TGTGCCAGCAGTTCGTGGAGGCCCTACGAGCAGTACTTC.

As to this clonotype: One end of the junction is discordant with germline, which a read error may explain. The rearrangement uses TRBV20-1 and TRBJ2-5; D might be TRBD2 (6 bases). This CDR3 region has 14 residues. The germline CDR1 and CDR2 sequences are DFQATT and SNEGSKA (reference sequence). The CDR3 loop is CSVPMRAGQGTQYF. The CDR3 nucleotides read TGCAGTGTCCCAATGAGGGCGGGGCAAGGGACCCAGTACTTC.

This chain links TRBV20-1 with TRBJ2-3; no definite D call. Trimming took 6 bases from V and 2 from J, leaving 21 bases between them. CDR3 length: 16 residues. CDR1 and CDR2 (germline): DFQATT, SNEGSKA (reference sequence). CDR3 amino acids: CSAPSPLRRFTDTQYF. The CDR3, as DNA: TGCAGTGCCCCCTCCCCGTTGCGACGTTTCACAGATACGCAGTATTTT.

The chain carries TRBV25-1 and TRBJ2-3; 8 bases map to TRBD1. Germline trimming cut 5 bases from V and 2 bases from J; bases unmatched to any gene: 6. Germline-derived CDR1 and CDR2 are MGHDK and SYGVNS. CDR3 length equals 15 residues. CDR3 protein: CASSFGQGYTDTQYF. The CDR3 DNA follows: TGTGCCAGCAGTTTCGGACAGGGATACACAGATACGCAGTATTTT.

The genes are TRBV11-3 and TRBJ1-4; 8 bases match TRBD1. With V trimmed by 2 bases and J by 6 bases, 8 bases remained unmatched. Germline V gives CDR1 SGHNT, CDR2 YENEEA. The CDR3 covers 16 residues. CDR3 amino acids: CASSLLPGQGDEKLFF. In DNA form, the CDR3 reads TGTGCCAGCAGCTTATTGCCCGGACAGGGTGATGAAAAACTGTTTTTT.

The chain links TRBV7-3 to TRBJ2-1; 8 nucleotides agree with TRBD2. With 5 bases clipped from V and 8 bases from J, the junction kept 11 bases outside the gene matches. The CDR3 has 15 amino acids. Germline CDR1 SGHTA, CDR2 FQGTGA. The CDR3 sequence: CASSPQAGARHEQFF. The CDR3 coding sequence is TGTGCCAGCAGCCCCCAAGCGGGAGCCAGGCATGAGCAGTTCTTC.

The chain uses TRBV28 and TRBJ1-5, with 9 nucleotides matching TRBD1. V was clipped by 2 bases and J by 0 bases; unmatched bases: 5. The CDR3 sequence is 17 residues long. Germline CDR1 is MDHEN and CDR2 is SYDVKM. As DNA, the CDR3 is TGTGCCAGCAGTTTAAGGACAGGGGCCTTTAGCAATCAGCCCCAGCATTTT. This codes for CASSLRTGAFSNQPQHF.

The chain recombines TRBV12-5 with TRBJ1-5; D remains unclear. V was clipped by 2 bases and J by 10 bases, with 12 bases between them. CDR3 length equals 13 residues. The germline V gene has CDR1 LGHNT and CDR2 FRNRAP. CDR3 residues: CASGLQEELPQHF. The DNA of the CDR3 is TGTGCTAGTGGTTTGCAAGAGGAGTTACCCCAGCATTTT.

V gene TRBV5-1 combines with J gene TRBJ2-5; D could derive from TRBD1 or TRBD2 (5 bases each). V dropped 3 bases and J dropped 2 bases, with 17 bases sitting between them. The V gene's germline CDR1 is SGHRS and CDR2 YFSETQ. The CDR3 loop spans 16 amino acids. Here the CDR3 DNA reads TGCGCCAGCAGCTCCTATATAGGGACGGGACAAGAGACCCAGTACTTC. Its translation is CASSSYIGTGQETQYF.

Only a few counts were recorded for this clonotype. The chain links TRBV11-3 to TRBJ1-1, with TRBD1 identical over 11 bases. CDR3 length: 15 residues. Germline V lookup: CDR1 SGHNT, CDR2 YENEEA. V trimming: 6 bases; J trimming: 4 bases; junction bases outside the gene matches: 7. In DNA form, the CDR3 reads TGTGCCAGCAGAACAGGACAGGGGGCTCGCACTGAAGCTTTCTTT. It translates to CASRTGQGARTEAFF.

The count of this clonotype is one. This chain connects TRBV20-1 to TRBJ2-1; D possibly corresponds to TRBD2 (7 bases). This CDR3 is 15 amino acids long. CDR1 and CDR2 (germline): DFQATT, SNEGSKA (reference sequence). Trimming left V 6 bases short and J 0 bases short, with 15 bases between. CDR3 sequence reads: CSAQRGASSYNEQFF. The CDR3 nucleotides read TGCAGTGCCCAACGGGGGGCGAGCTCCTACAATGAGCAGTTCTTC.

V gene TRBV19 combines with J gene TRBJ2-5; the D gene is possibly TRBD1 (5 bases). The CDR3 runs to 13 residues. V was cut by 6 bases and J by 4 bases, with 12 bases left in between. Germline CDR1 and CDR2: LNHDA and SQIVND (reference sequence). In DNA, the CDR3 is TGTGCCAGTAGCTCAGGGATGGCAGAGACCCAGTACTTC. It translates to CASSSGMAETQYF.

This clonotype has a handful of counts. The chain employs TRBV20-1 and TRBJ1-2; 8 nucleotides agree with TRBD1. Germline V gene lookup returns CDR1 DFQATT and CDR2 SNEGSKA (reference sequence). The V gene end was trimmed by 7 bases and the J gene end by 3 bases; junction bases not matched to a gene: 10. The CDR3 is 14 residues long. In DNA, the CDR3 is TGCAGTGGCCCCAGCCCGACAGGGGACTATGGCTACACCTTC. Encoded protein: CSGPSPTGDYGYTF.

V is TRBV20-1 and J is TRBJ2-7; D remains ambiguous. Germline V CDR1 and CDR2: DFQATT, SNEGSKA (reference sequence). CDR3 length: 17 residues. The germline V and J ends were trimmed by 1 base and 9 bases, with 28 bases remaining between them. The CDR3 loop is CSARVLRNRIVSSGQYF. The CDR3 nucleotides read TGCAGTGCTAGAGTTCTGAGAAACCGGATTGTTAGTAGTGGGCAGTACTTC.

The J gene is TRBJ2-1, the V gene TRBV20-1, with a tentative D call TRBD2 (5 bases). V was shortened by 6 bases and J by 5 bases, with 20 bases between the two germline ends. This CDR3 comprises 15 residues. Germline CDR1 is DFQATT and CDR2 is SNEGSKA (reference sequence). CDR3 loop: CSALPLRAGHNEQFF. The CDR3 region has the DNA TGCAGTGCCCTCCCCCTTCGGGCGGGCCACAATGAGCAGTTCTTC.

V and J are TRBV6-2 or TRBV6-3 and TRBJ1-1; D call uncertain. Trimming pared 8 bases from V and 3 bases from J, leaving 7 bases between. The germline V gene encodes CDR1 MNHEY and CDR2 SVGEGT. CDR3 length: 11 residues. CDR3 coding DNA: TGTGCCAGCGGAGGATACACTGAAGCTTTCTTT. Translated: CASGGYTEAFF.

The rearrangement joins TRBV5-4 to TRBJ2-5, with 9 bases identical to TRBD2. CDR1 and CDR2 from the germline V gene are SGHNT and YYREEE (reference sequence). The CDR3 totals 14 residues. With V trimmed by 4 bases and J by 4 bases, 5 bases remained unmatched. The CDR3 spells CASSRTSAPETQYF. CDR3 nucleotides: TGTGCCAGCAGCCGGACTAGCGCGCCAGAGACCCAGTACTTC.

The chain recombines TRBV27 with TRBJ2-2; weak D call: TRBD2 (6 bases). The length of the CDR3 is 14 residues. V was trimmed by 7 bases and J by 5 bases, leaving 14 bases between them. CDR1 and CDR2 from the germline V gene are MNHEY and SMNVEV (reference sequence). Here the CDR3 DNA reads TGTGCCAGCAATAAGCGGGTTAATACCGGGGAGCTGTTTTTT. It codes for CASNKRVNTGELFF.

This clonotype showed up just a few times. The V gene is TRBV5-4, the J gene TRBJ2-2, with unresolved D. V gave up 4 bases and J gave up 5 bases, with 15 bases separating them. This CDR3 region has 15 residues. CDR1 is SGHNT and CDR2 is YYREEE in the germline V gene (reference sequence). The CDR3 sequence: CASSPGTTETGELFF. CDR3 sequence (DNA): TGTGCCAGCAGCCCAGGAACTACAGAGACCGGGGAGCTGTTTTTT.

The V gene is TRBV6-1, the J gene TRBJ1-2, with D hard to call. The CDR3 has 14 amino acids. V was clipped by 4 bases and J by 3 bases, with 12 bases between them. The germline V gene has CDR1 MNHNS and CDR2 SASEGT. CDR3 protein: CASSALGRDYGYTF. DNA of the CDR3: TGTGCCAGCAGTGCCTTAGGACGGGACTATGGCTACACCTTC.

V and J are TRBV7-8 and TRBJ2-7; 9 nucleotides align to TRBD1. V dropped 4 bases and J dropped 2; count of bases not matched to a gene: 3. This CDR3 is built from 14 residues. The germline CDR1 and CDR2 sequences are SGHVS and FQNEAQ. CDR3 DNA sequence: TGTGCCAGCAGCTCCGGGACAGGGACCTACGAGCAGTACTTC. This sequence encodes CASSSGTGTYEQYF.

J is TRBJ2-7 and V is TRBV18, with 9 bases lining up with TRBD1. The CDR3 contains 14 residues. Losses at the gene ends were 3 bases for V and 3 bases for J; bases not matched to a gene: 3. Germline CDR1 and CDR2: KGHSH and LQKENI. In DNA, the CDR3 is TGTGCCAGCTCACCCGGGACAGGGAACTACGAGCAGTACTTC. It specifies CASSPGTGNYEQYF.

The sample holds a few counts of this clonotype. The rearrangement joins TRBV11-2 to TRBJ1-2; D not certain. The CDR3 is made up of 17 amino acids. The germline V gene has CDR1 SGHAT and CDR2 FQNNGV. Trimming pared 5 bases from V and 3 bases from J, leaving 22 bases between. The CDR3 DNA sequence: TGTGCCAGCAGCCCAGCGGCAGGAGCATTCCTATACTATGGCTACACCTTC. As protein: CASSPAAGAFLYYGYTF.

This rearrangement joins TRBV10-3 to TRBJ1-1; 7 nucleotides line up with TRBD1. This CDR3 spans 15 amino acids. Trimming removed 7 bases from V and 3 bases from J; junction bases left unmatched: 11. The germline CDR1 and CDR2 sequences are ENHRY and SYGVKD. This CDR3 reads CAITSGGVGDTEAFF. CDR3 bases: TGTGCCATCACCTCAGGGGGGGTGGGTGACACTGAAGCTTTCTTT.